This TCR beta chain was documented in a study of shared clonotypes between healthy human individuals. The CDR3 consists of 12 residues. Trimming cost V 2 bases and J 8 bases, with 7 bases left between them. Germline lookup yields CDR1 KGHSH and CDR2 LQKENI. Study-level findings and limits: Limitation of the genetic and exposure-history diversity represented came from the few donors.

This table comes from immunoSEQ multiplex PCR, and its TCRdb copy is limited to in-frame clones, with some not included. Of approximately 2.1 million clones in the sample, over 90% were seen once. Of note for this clone: Its antigen remains unidentified. Additional DNA sequences in this sample encode the identical CDR3.

This sequence originates from a man between 18 and 35 years old in good health. Some clones in this sample may be carry-over from other donors' samples. The sample comprised naive CD4+ T cells from PBMCs. Subset given: CD45RA+ positively selected. V and J are TRBV18 and TRBJ2-1, with D perhaps being TRBD1 or TRBD2 (5 bases each). For the CDR3, the DNA is TGTGCCAGCTCACCAGGGACCGATGAGCAGTTCTTC. This codes for CASSPGTDEQFF.